One and the same sample provided the 8 T cell receptor beta chains below, sequenced in a study of CD4+ T cells in melanoma. Method: immunoSEQ multiplex PCR; TCRdb's copy keeps in-frame clones and lacks some. Of over 45,000 clones in the sample, nearly 70% were seen once. Source material: tumor tissue. The receptors stem from a human donor with melanoma.

This chain connects TRBV7-9 to TRBJ1-2, with 11 nucleotides matching TRBD1. There are 17 residues in the CDR3. Germline-derived CDR1 and CDR2 are SEHNR and FQNEAQ (reference sequence). With V trimmed by 0 bases and J by 7 bases, 10 bases remained unmatched. This CDR3 is CASSLAVGDRGSFGYTF. For the CDR3, the DNA is TGTGCCAGCAGCTTAGCAGTCGGGGACAGGGGGTCCTTTGGCTACACCTTC. Full variable domain (outside the CDR3, taken from reference TRBV7-9 and TRBJ1-2): DTGVSQNPRHKITKRGQNVTFRCDPISEHNRLYWYRQTLGQGPEFLTYFQNEAQLEKSRLLSDRFSAERPKGSFSTLEIQRTEQGDSAMYLCASSLAVGDRGSFGYTFGSGTRLTVV.

This chain joins TRBV2 and TRBJ1-4; no clear D. CDR1 is SNHLY, CDR2 FYNNEI, per germline. The CDR3 has 11 residues. Trimming stripped 5 bases from V and 6 bases from J, with 4 bases between. CDR3 amino acids: CASSSDEKLFF. The CDR3 nucleotides are TGTGCCAGCAGTTCCGATGAAAAACTGTTTTTT.

The chain combines TRBV9 with TRBJ2-2; 9 nucleotides agree with TRBD2. Germline trimming cut 6 bases from V and 6 bases from J; bases unmatched to any gene: 6. There are 14 residues in the CDR3. Germline-derived CDR1 and CDR2 are SGDLS and YYNGEE. The CDR3 region is CASNPSGVAGELFF. DNA for the CDR3: TGTGCCAGCAATCCTAGCGGGGTCGCCGGGGAGCTGTTTTTT.

The chain has TRBV12-5 and TRBJ2-7; TRBD1 agrees at 7 bases. From germline, CDR1 is LGHNT and CDR2 FRNRAP. Trimming at V came to 1 base and at J to 0 bases, leaving 9 bases not matched to a gene. The CDR3 has 17 residues. The CDR3 protein is CASGLASGQLHSYEQYF. The CDR3 coding sequence is TGTGCTAGTGGTTTGGCCTCGGGACAGCTCCACTCCTACGAGCAGTACTTC.

The chain joins TRBV6-5 to TRBJ2-7; D not certain. With 6 bases removed from V and 1 base from J, the gap between germline ends came to 10 bases. The germline V gene has CDR1 MNHEY and CDR2 SVGAGI. The CDR3 spans 13 residues. The CDR3 is CASSPDGSYEQYF. CDR3 nucleotides: TGTGCCAGCAGCCCCGACGGGTCCTACGAGCAGTACTTC.

The chain has TRBV28 and TRBJ1-2; TRBD1 matches at 7 bases. The germline gives CDR1 MDHEN, CDR2 SYDVKM. The CDR3 is 14 residues long. V shed 4 bases, J shed 4 bases, and the junction held 6 bases outside the gene matches. The CDR3 spells CASSSGGDGYGYTF. The CDR3 nucleotides read TGTGCCAGCAGTTCAGGGGGGGATGGCTATGGCTACACCTTC.

The chain couples TRBV7-6 to TRBJ2-7, with 9 bases matching TRBD1. V shed 5 bases, J shed 4 bases, and the junction held 9 bases outside the gene matches. The CDR3 is 15 residues long. CDR1 is SGHVS and CDR2 is FNYEAQ in the germline V gene. The CDR3 protein is CASSAKGQGKYEQYF. The CDR3 coding sequence is TGTGCCAGCAGCGCAAAAGGACAGGGGAAATACGAGCAGTACTTC.

There are many counts of this clone. The genes are TRBV7-8 and TRBJ2-5; TRBD2 matches at 7 bases. The CDR3 is 15 amino acids. Germline V gives CDR1 SGHVS, CDR2 FQNEAQ. V lost 4 bases to trimming and J lost 5 bases; unmatched junction nucleotides: 10. CDR3 amino acids: CASSSPAGVGETQYF. DNA for the CDR3: TGTGCCAGCAGCTCACCCGCGGGGGTAGGGGAGACCCAGTACTTC.